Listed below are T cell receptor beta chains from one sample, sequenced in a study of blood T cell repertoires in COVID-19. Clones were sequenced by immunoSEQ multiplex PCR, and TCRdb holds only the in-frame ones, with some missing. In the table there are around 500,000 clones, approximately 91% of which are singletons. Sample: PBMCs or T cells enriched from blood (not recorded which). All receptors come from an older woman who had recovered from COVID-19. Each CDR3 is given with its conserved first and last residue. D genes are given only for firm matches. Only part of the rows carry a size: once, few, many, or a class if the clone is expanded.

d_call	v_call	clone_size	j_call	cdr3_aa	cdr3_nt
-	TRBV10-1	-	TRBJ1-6	CASSEGAGSPLHF	TGCGCCAGCAGTGAAGGGGCAGGCTCACCCCTCCACTTT
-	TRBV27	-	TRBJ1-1	CASSPELDRTNTEAFF	TGTGCCAGCAGTCCCGAATTAGACAGGACAAACACTGAAGCTTTCTTT
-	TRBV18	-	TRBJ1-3	CASSPGQISGNTIYF	TGTGCCAGCTCACCGGGGCAAATCTCTGGAAACACCATATATTTT
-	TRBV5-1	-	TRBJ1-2	CASRGSEQGTYGYTF	TGCGCCAGCAGGGGGAGCGAACAGGGTACCTATGGCTACACCTTC
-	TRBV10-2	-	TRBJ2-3	CASSEFWAIDSTDTQYF	TGCGCCAGCAGTGAGTTCTGGGCCATCGATAGCACAGATACGCAGTATTTT
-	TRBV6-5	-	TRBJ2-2	CATTSVWWGELFF	TGTGCCACCACCAGCGTTTGGTGGGGGGAGCTGTTTTTT
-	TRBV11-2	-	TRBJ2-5	CASSLALGRAKETQYF	TGTGCCAGCAGCTTAGCCCTGGGCAGGGCCAAAGAGACCCAGTACTTC
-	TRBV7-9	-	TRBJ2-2	CASSTVSVEGELFF	TGTGCCAGCAGCACAGTGTCAGTAGAAGGGGAGCTGTTTTTT
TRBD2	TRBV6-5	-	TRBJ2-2	CASHPGRARTGELFF	TGTGCCAGCCACCCCGGGAGGGCCCGGACCGGGGAGCTGTTTTTT
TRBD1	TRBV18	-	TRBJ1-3	CASSTYRDRGGNTIYF	TGTGCCAGCTCCACCTACCGGGACAGGGGAGGAAACACCATATATTTT
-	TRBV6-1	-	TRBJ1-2	CASSEVSDYGYTF	TGTGCCAGCAGTGAAGTCAGTGACTATGGCTACACCTTC
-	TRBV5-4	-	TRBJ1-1	CASSLAQGTEAFF	TGTGCCAGCAGCTTGGCCCAGGGCACTGAAGCTTTCTTT
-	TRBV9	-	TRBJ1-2	CASSASVNYGYTF	TGTGCCAGCAGCGCTTCGGTGAACTATGGCTACACCTTC
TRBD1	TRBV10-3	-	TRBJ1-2	CAIRTGGGGYTF	TGTGCCATCCGGACAGGGGGTGGCGGCTACACCTTC
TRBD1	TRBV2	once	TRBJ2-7	CASRQGSNEQYF	TGTGCCAGCAGACAGGGGAGCAACGAGCAGTACTTC
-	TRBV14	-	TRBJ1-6	CASSQNTGLNSPLHF	TGTGCCAGCAGCCAAAATACAGGGCTGAATTCACCCCTCCACTTT
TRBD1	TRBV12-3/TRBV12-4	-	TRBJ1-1	CASRPTGGTEAFF	TGTGCCAGCAGACCTACAGGGGGGACTGAAGCTTTCTTT
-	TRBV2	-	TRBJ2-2	CASSGQTGELFF	TGTGCCAGCAGTGGACAGACCGGGGAGCTGTTTTTT
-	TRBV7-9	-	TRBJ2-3	CASSSPTTDTQYF	TGTGCCAGCAGCTCCCCTACCACAGATACGCAGTATTTT
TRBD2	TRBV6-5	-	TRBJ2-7	CASSYRTSGGAREQYF	TGTGCCAGCAGTTACCGGACTAGCGGGGGGGCAAGGGAGCAGTACTTC
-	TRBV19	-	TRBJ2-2	CASLNRATGELFF	TGTGCCAGCCTAAACAGGGCCACCGGGGAGCTGTTTTTT
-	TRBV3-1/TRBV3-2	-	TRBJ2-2	CASSFIDTGELFF	TGTGCCAGCAGCTTTATAGACACCGGGGAGCTGTTTTTT
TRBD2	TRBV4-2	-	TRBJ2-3	CASGSIAGEDTQYF	TGTGCCAGCGGATCCATAGCGGGGGAGGATACGCAGTATTTT
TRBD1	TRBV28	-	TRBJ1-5	CASSPTGGTQPQHF	TGTGCCAGCAGTCCGACAGGGGGCACTCAGCCCCAGCATTTT